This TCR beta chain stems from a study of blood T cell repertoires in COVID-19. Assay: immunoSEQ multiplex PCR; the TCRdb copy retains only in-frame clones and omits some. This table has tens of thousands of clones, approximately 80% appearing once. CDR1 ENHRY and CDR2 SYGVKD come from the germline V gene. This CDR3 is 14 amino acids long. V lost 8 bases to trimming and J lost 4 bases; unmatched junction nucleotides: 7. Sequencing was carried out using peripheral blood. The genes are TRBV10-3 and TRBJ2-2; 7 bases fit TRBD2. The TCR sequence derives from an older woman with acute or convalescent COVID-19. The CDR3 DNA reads TGTGCCATCCGGGACTACGGGGGCACCGGGGAGCTGTTTTTT. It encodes CAIRDYGGTGELFF.